Sequencing of this TCR beta chain was carried out in a study of blood T cell repertoires in COVID-19. The wider study: PBMCs, B-cell-depleted T cells, or T cells provided the cDNA or gDNA that made up the material.

The V end was cut by 3 bases, the J end by 3 bases, with 14 bases between. Germline CDR1 and CDR2: LNHDA and SQIVND (reference sequence). The CDR3 consists of 15 residues. Data came from immunoSEQ multiplex PCR; TCRdb stores just in-frame clones and leaves some out. The sample includes about 50,000 clones, 80% to 90% seen only once; the top ten take 2.6%. Enrolment of Seattle patients took place during active infection, and they were followed longitudinally. The receptor was derived from a woman of 80 years or more with COVID-19, enrolled during active disease. The specimen sequenced was peripheral blood. This sequence joins TRBV19 and TRBJ1-2; no firm D call. The CDR3 DNA reads as TGTGCCAGTAGTATGTGGGGAACGGAGGACTATGGCTACACCTTC. Amino acids: CASSMWGTEDYGYTF.